This paragraph reports one T cell receptor beta chain. Antigen specificity is unknown. PBMCs were isolated at a quantity of at least 6.5 million per sample. Primed by a sample-barcoded 5' primer and a J-beta primer mix, a second PCR proceeded for 7 to 11 cycles. A template-switch adaptor containing 12 random nucleotides labeled each cDNA molecule. MiXCR, run by TCRdb on the 5' RACE reads, gives a single entry per CDR3 protein. Counted here are approximately 800,000 distinct CDR3 sequences, 58% occurring once; the ten biggest clones make up around 22%. The data stem from a study of blood T cells in healthy people across ages. Overall study findings and caveats: Expanded clonotype changes were possibly confounded by unknown donor CMV status.

There are 15 residues in the CDR3. Germline-derived CDR1 and CDR2 are DFQATT and SNEGSKA (reference sequence). V shed 0 bases and J shed 3 bases, with 14 bases lying between them. This rearrangement joins TRBV20-1 to TRBJ2-5; D is possibly TRBD1 or TRBD2 (6 bases each). The receptor was isolated from a man aged 30-40 years in good health. The specimen was blood. CDR3 in amino acids: CSARDQTGAKETQYF. CDR3 DNA sequence: TGCAGTGCTAGAGATCAGACGGGGGCAAAAGAGACCCAGTACTTC.